These T cell receptor beta chains were read from a single sample in a study of human T cells and chemical hapten exposure. TCRdb analysed the RACE reads with MiXCR anew, one entry per CDR3 protein. The data contain 130,000 or so distinct CDR3 sequences, approximately 8.3% of them singletons. The material sequenced was whole blood. These TCRs come from a male donor in good health. Some clones in this sample may be carry-over from other donors' samples. Both conserved end residues are part of each CDR3. A D gene is named only where the DNA matches it firmly. Size values are once, few and many counts, or a class for expanded clones, and some rows have none.

TRBV4-2,-,TRBJ2-2,-,CASSQELGQHGELFF,TGTGCCAGCAGCCAAGAGCTGGGGCAGCACGGGGAGCTGTTTTTT
TRBV6-2/TRBV6-3,few,TRBJ2-5,TRBD1,CASSYSLRGTGDETQYF,TGTGCCAGCAGTTACTCCCTCCGTGGGACAGGGGATGAGACCCAGTACTTC
TRBV2,-,TRBJ2-5,-,CASSDSPSSETQYF,TGTGCCAGCAGTGATAGTCCGTCATCAGAGACCCAGTACTTC
TRBV12-3/TRBV12-4,few,TRBJ2-1,-,CASSLREMAEQFF,TGTGCCAGCAGTTTACGGGAAATGGCTGAGCAGTTCTTC
TRBV25-1,few,TRBJ1-2,-,CASSEPESYGYTF,TGTGCCAGCAGTGAACCGGAATCCTATGGCTACACCTTC
TRBV6-6,few,TRBJ1-6,-,CASILDRASNNSPLHF,TGTGCCAGCATCCTGGACCGGGCCTCGAATAATTCACCCCTCCACTTT
TRBV4-2,many,TRBJ2-3,TRBD2,CASSQEAGGPDTQYF,TGTGCCAGCAGCCAAGAAGCGGGGGGGCCAGATACGCAGTATTTT
TRBV27,few,TRBJ2-7,-,CASSPDRWSSYEQYF,TGTGCCAGCAGTCCGGACAGATGGAGCTCCTACGAGCAGTACTTC
TRBV20-1,few,TRBJ2-5,TRBD2,CSASGSGGAKQETQYF,TGCAGTGCTAGTGGAAGCGGGGGGGCTAAACAAGAGACCCAGTACTTC
TRBV11-2,-,TRBJ2-1,-,CASSLSSAREESYNEQFF,TGTGCCAGCAGCTTATCTAGCGCGAGGGAAGAATCCTACAATGAGCAGTTCTTC
TRBV3-1,few,TRBJ2-2,TRBD1,CASSLPGQGTGELFF,TGTGCCAGCAGCCTGCCGGGACAGGGAACCGGGGAGCTGTTTTTT
TRBV27,few,TRBJ2-7,TRBD1,CASSSTGDSSYEQYF,TGTGCCAGCAGTTCCACCGGGGACAGCTCCTACGAGCAGTACTTC
TRBV5-1,many,TRBJ1-1,TRBD1,CASSLATDRGTEAFF,TGCGCCAGCAGCTTGGCCACGGACAGGGGAACTGAAGCTTTCTTT
TRBV18,many,TRBJ1-6,-,CASSPISPSSPLHF,TGTGCCAGCTCACCGATTTCCCCCTCTTCACCCCTCCACTTT
TRBV27,-,TRBJ1-1,TRBD1,CASSFFGTALNTEAFF,TGTGCCAGCAGTTTCTTTGGGACAGCCCTTAACACTGAAGCTTTCTTT